The next 7 T cell receptor beta chains were all read from a single sample in a study of cytomegalovirus exposure and HLA in healthy donors. 60 Vbeta and 13 Jbeta primers were used in PCR. The data were produced by immunoSEQ multiplex PCR, yet TCRdb's version contains in-frame clones alone and is incomplete. The sample records about 170,000 clones, about 83% being singletons. The specimen was PBMCs. The receptors were sampled from a girl between 5 and 17 years old in good health and CMV-seropositive.

The V call is TRBV5-1, the J call TRBJ2-5, with 8 positions matching TRBD2. CDR1 and CDR2 from the germline V gene are SGHRS and YFSETQ. The CDR3 spans 17 residues. With V trimmed by 4 bases and J by 2 bases, 13 bases remained unmatched. The CDR3 spells CASSPSLGAGAQETQYF. The CDR3 DNA is TGCGCCAGCAGCCCCTCCCTGGGAGCGGGGGCTCAAGAGACCCAGTACTTC.

This chain joins TRBV11-2 and TRBJ2-1, with TRBD2 as a possible D gene (6 bases). Germline CDR1 is SGHAT and CDR2 is FQNNGV. Trimming stripped 1 base from V and 6 bases from J, with 16 bases between. This CDR3 region has 16 residues. The CDR3 sequence: CASSLAGVSGANEQFF. CDR3 DNA sequence: TGTGCCAGCAGCTTAGCGGGAGTAAGTGGTGCCAATGAGCAGTTCTTC.

V usage is TRBV18 and J usage is TRBJ1-1, with D unresolved. The V gene's germline CDR1 is KGHSH and CDR2 LQKENI. The CDR3 extends over 14 amino acids. Trimming cost V 3 bases and J 1 base, with 9 bases left between them. The CDR3 spells CASSPGSKNTEAFF. DNA for the CDR3: TGTGCCAGCTCACCCGGGAGTAAGAACACTGAAGCTTTCTTT.

The chain recombines TRBV7-9 with TRBJ2-2, with 8 bases aligning to TRBD1. V gave up 1 base and J gave up 6 bases; unmatched junction bases: 13. CDR1 and CDR2 (germline): SEHNR, FQNEAQ (reference sequence). The length of the CDR3 is 18 residues. The chain's CDR3 is CASSLDYPGQVASGELFF. The CDR3 bases are TGTGCCAGCAGCTTAGATTATCCGGGACAGGTGGCGTCCGGGGAGCTGTTTTTT. Full variable domain (missing parts from reference TRBV7-9 and TRBJ2-2): DTGVSQNPRHKITKRGQNVTFRCDPISEHNRLYWYRQTLGQGPEFLTYFQNEAQLEKSRLLSDRFSAERPKGSFSTLEIQRTEQGDSAMYLCASSLDYPGQVASGELFFGEGSRLTVL.

The chain carries TRBV9 and TRBJ2-7; D is ambiguous. The CDR3 is made up of 15 amino acids. The germline CDR1 and CDR2 sequences are SGDLS and YYNGEE. V was trimmed by 3 bases and J by 4 bases, leaving 17 bases between them. CDR3 region: CASSAAGSLSYEQYF. CDR3 coding DNA: TGTGCCAGCAGCGCGGCCGGGTCCCTCTCATACGAGCAGTACTTC.

The rearrangement uses TRBV27 and TRBJ2-5, with D unclear. TRBJ2-7 explains the end of the DNA better; the J call may be wrong. This CDR3 region has 13 residues. Germline CDR1 is MNHEY and CDR2 is SMNVEV (reference sequence). CDR3 loop: CASSPDHDYEQYF. DNA for the CDR3: TGTGCCAGCAGTCCCGACCACGACTACGAGCAGTACTTC.

This clone came up a few times. The rearrangement uses TRBV18 and TRBJ1-5; TRBD1 matches at 9 bases. Germline V CDR1 and CDR2: KGHSH, LQKENI. CDR3 length: 17 amino acids. The V and J ends lost 3 bases and 5 bases, in that order; junction bases with no gene match: 11. This chain's CDR3 is CASSPGPDRGWYQPQHF. The CDR3 nucleotides are TGTGCCAGCTCACCTGGGCCGGACAGGGGATGGTATCAGCCCCAGCATTTT.